The 32 T cell receptor beta chains below come from one sample, sequenced in a study of T cell clonality in common variable immunodeficiency. Generated by immunoSEQ multiplex PCR, the TCRdb table keeps only in-frame clones and is missing some. This table holds 35,000 to 55,000 clones with no singletons; the top ten claim roughly 10%. The sequenced sample was peripheral blood mononuclear cells. The receptor set was obtained from a person aged 18 to 69 in good health.

This clone was found many times. The read falls 3 residues short of the CDR3 end, and the missing part is taken from the germline J gene. V is TRBV4-1 and J is TRBJ2-1; 9 bases fit TRBD2. Trimming at V came to 0 bases and at J to 7 bases, leaving 7 bases not matched to a gene. The CDR3 spans 16 residues. Germline CDR1 is MGHRA and CDR2 is YSYEKL. CDR3 in amino acids: CASSQEGVAGVNEQFF. CDR3 DNA, as far as it was read: TGCGCCAGCAGCCAAGAAGGAGTAGCGGGAGTAAATGAG.

This clone was detected ten times or more. The sequenced fragment ends 3 residues before the CDR3 boundary, so the rest is inferred from the germline J gene. This chain connects TRBV7-6 to TRBJ1-5, with TRBD1 matching 7 bases. The germline gives CDR1 SGHVS, CDR2 FNYEAQ. The length of the CDR3 is 17 residues. V lost 5 bases to trimming and J lost 4 bases; unmatched junction nucleotides: 14. The CDR3 spells CASSPPTGTAMNQPQHF. The DNA read from the CDR3 is TGTGCCAGCAGCCCCCCGACCGGGACAGCGATGAATCAGCCC.

In its sample, this clone was seen many times. The CDR3 is cut off 3 residues early in the read; its end comes from the germline J gene. This chain links TRBV6-1 with TRBJ1-2, with a possible D match to TRBD1 (5 bases). The CDR3 totals 16 residues. Between the trimmed V and J ends, which lost 2 bases and 0 bases, there was a span of 13 bases. CDR1 is MNHNS, CDR2 SASEGT, per germline. Partial CDR3 DNA: TGTGCCAGCAGTGAAAATGGGGCAGGCTCTAACTATGGC. As protein: CASSENGAGSNYG. The entire CDR3 is CASSENGAGSNYGYTF.

This clone has just a few counts. The read ends 3 residues before the CDR3 terminus; that terminus is restored from the germline J gene. The chain joins TRBV7-9 to TRBJ1-1; maybe TRBD1 (6 bases). Looked up from germline, CDR1 is SEHNR and CDR2 is FQNEAQ (reference sequence). Trimming removed 5 bases at V and 3 bases at J, with 16 bases between. The CDR3 is 15 amino acids. CDR3 amino acids: CASSPSGGGDTEAFF. The covered CDR3 bases are TGTGCCAGCAGCCCATCGGGAGGGGGGGACACTGAA.

This clone was found many times. Read data end 3 residues before the CDR3 end; the end is taken from the germline J gene. V is TRBV29-1 and J is TRBJ2-2; D may be TRBD2 (6 bases). CDR1 SQVTM and CDR2 ANQGSEA come from the germline V gene. The V end was cut by 4 bases, the J end by 4 bases, with 16 bases between. The CDR3 extends over 15 amino acids. The CDR3 sequence: CSVGLGGAVTGELFF. The DNA read from the CDR3 is TGCAGCGTTGGTCTTGGCGGGGCGGTCACCGGGGAG.

This clone was seen at least ten times. The read terminates 3 residues ahead of where the CDR3 ends, so the germline J gene completes it. The chain joins TRBV12-3 or TRBV12-4 to TRBJ2-4, with TRBD2 matching 7 bases. The V gene end was trimmed by 9 bases and the J gene end by 5 bases; junction bases not matched to a gene: 7. The CDR3 totals 13 residues. The sequenced CDR3 bases are TGTGCCAGTGGGGACTACGGCGAAAACATT. This gives the protein CASGDYGENI. The CDR3 in its entirety is CASGDYGENIQYF.

This clone has ten or more counts. The read ends 3 residues before the CDR3 terminus; that terminus is restored from the germline J gene. This chain links TRBV2 with TRBJ2-7, with 9 bases matching TRBD1. Germline V lookup: CDR1 SNHLY, CDR2 FYNNEI. After removal of 8 bases from V and 1 base from J, the junction contained 6 bases not matched to a gene. The CDR3 has 14 residues. The CDR3 loop is CASSKGQGSYEQYF. The sequenced CDR3 bases are TGTGCCAGCTCAAAGGGACAGGGATCCTACGAG. Full variable domain (missing parts from reference TRBV2 and TRBJ2-7): EPEVTQTPSHQVTQMGQEVILRCVPISNHLYFYWYRQILGQKVEFLVSFYNNEISEKSEIFDDQFSVERPDGSNFTLKIRSTKLEDSAMYFCASSKGQGSYEQYFGPGTRLTVT.

In this sample, this clone turned up many times. The CDR3 extends 3 residues past the end of the read, so its final part is completed from the germline J gene. V usage is TRBV7-9 and J usage is TRBJ1-2, with a tentative D call TRBD1 (5 bases). The ends were cut back, 6 bases at V and 5 bases at J, with 13 bases in the middle. CDR3 length: 13 residues. Germline V gene sequence: CDR1 SEHNR, CDR2 FQNEAQ (reference sequence). CDR3 sequence: CASSRTREYGYTF. CDR3 bases read: TGTGCCAGCAGTCGAACCAGGGAGTATGGC.

This clone was seen ten or more times. Read coverage stops 3 residues before the CDR3 terminus; the germline J gene supplies the remainder. The chain uses TRBV30 and TRBJ1-1, with D unresolved. From germline, CDR1 is GTSNPN and CDR2 SVGIG (reference sequence). This CDR3 is built from 13 residues. V lost 4 bases and J lost 0, with 9 bases in between. The sequenced CDR3 bases are TGTGCCTGGAAGGTACGGGTGAACACTGAA. This sequence encodes CAWKVRVNTE. The whole CDR3 is CAWKVRVNTEAFF.

At least ten counts were recorded for this clone. The CDR3 end is not reached by the read, which stops 3 residues before it; the germline J gene fills it in. The same CDR3 can be traced to other DNA sequences in this sample. The V gene is TRBV20-1, the J gene TRBJ1-1; D is perhaps TRBD1 (6 bases). Germline CDR1 and CDR2: DFQATT and SNEGSKA (reference sequence). The CDR3 has 14 residues. Trimming stripped 0 bases from V and 1 base from J, with 9 bases between. The DNA read from the CDR3 is TGCAGTGCTAGAGATCTCAGGGGGAACACTGAA. This encodes CSARDLRGNTE. The entire CDR3 protein is CSARDLRGNTEAFF.

This clone was observed at least ten times. The read falls 3 residues short of the CDR3 end, and the missing part is taken from the germline J gene. The chain couples TRBV5-1 to TRBJ1-1, with TRBD1 as a possible D gene (5 bases). The CDR3 spans 16 residues. Trimming removed 4 bases from V and 1 base from J, with 17 bases in between. Germline CDR1 SGHRS, CDR2 YFSETQ. Incomplete CDR3 DNA: TGCGCCAGCAGCGGGCTCAGGGATGTGGAGAACACTGAA. Translation gives CASSGLRDVENTE. The CDR3, in full, reads CASSGLRDVENTEAFF.

This clone was picked up a small number of times. The CDR3 goes on 3 residues after the read ends, and that part is filled in from the germline J gene. V and J are TRBV20-1 and TRBJ2-1, with 10 positions matching TRBD1. J was trimmed by 3 bases and V by 6 bases; bases with no gene match: 5. CDR3 size: 14 residues. The germline CDR1 and CDR2 sequences are DFQATT and SNEGSKA (reference sequence). The covered CDR3 bases are TGCAGTGCCCCCGGGACAGGGGACTACAATGAG. Translating it yields CSAPGTGDYNE. The entire CDR3 reads CSAPGTGDYNEQFF.

This clone was seen ten or more times. The read gets to within 3 residues of the CDR3 end, and the germline J gene fills in the rest. This chain connects TRBV20-1 to TRBJ2-2; D remains unclear. Germline assignment: CDR1 DFQATT and CDR2 SNEGSKA (reference sequence). Trimming took 1 base from V and 6 from J, leaving 12 bases between them. The CDR3 length is 14 residues. CDR3 bases read: TGCAGTGCTAGAGTCGCGCGGCTGGCCGGGGAG. This codes for CSARVARLAGE. The full CDR3 protein is CSARVARLAGELFF.

This clone was recorded at least ten times. The read gets to within 3 residues of the CDR3 end, and the germline J gene fills in the rest. The chain recombines TRBV20-1 with TRBJ2-7, with 7 bases identical to TRBD2. V was pared by 5 bases and J by 4 bases, with 8 bases of the junction left unmatched. In germline, CDR1 is DFQATT, CDR2 SNEGSKA (reference sequence). The CDR3 loop spans 13 amino acids. This chain's CDR3 is CSASSGTGYEQYF. CDR3 DNA, as far as it was read: TGCAGTGCTTCTAGCGGTACGGGGTACGAG.

This clone was detected many times. The sequenced part of the CDR3 DNA is TGCAGTGCTAGAGGAGCGGAGGGATCCTACAATGAG. Encoded protein: CSARGAEGSYNE. The CDR3 in its entirety is CSARGAEGSYNEQFF. The rearrangement uses TRBV20-1 and TRBJ2-1; D possibly corresponds to TRBD2 (6 bases). The CDR3 end is not reached by the read, which stops 3 residues before it; the germline J gene fills it in. This CDR3 has 15 residues. Germline V gives CDR1 DFQATT, CDR2 SNEGSKA (reference sequence). Trimming left V 1 base short and J 1 base short, with 11 bases between.

In this sample, this clone turned up many times. The CDR3 goes on 3 residues after the read ends, and that part is filled in from the germline J gene. The J gene is TRBJ2-3, the V gene TRBV9, with 12 bases fitting TRBD1. From germline, CDR1 is SGDLS and CDR2 YYNGEE. The CDR3 spans 20 residues. The CDR3 bases that were read are TGTGCCAGCAGCGTAGGAAGTGGAGCAGGGACAGGGGGCACGGCTCCGACG. Its translation is CASSVGSGAGTGGTAPT. The whole CDR3 sequence reads CASSVGSGAGTGGTAPTQYF.

Many counts were recorded for this clone. The CDR3 is cut off 3 residues early in the read; its end comes from the germline J gene. V usage is TRBV2 and J usage is TRBJ2-3, with 7 bases that match TRBD2. The CDR3 is made up of 15 amino acids. V dropped 5 bases and J dropped 6; count of bases not matched to a gene: 11. The germline V gene encodes CDR1 SNHLY and CDR2 FYNNEI. The CDR3 DNA, read in part, is TGTGCCAGCAGTATACTTCTAGCGGCGGGGGATACG. It yields the protein CASSILLAAGDT. Given in full, the CDR3 is CASSILLAAGDTQYF.

This clone was picked up many times. Coverage ceases 3 residues before the CDR3 finishes, and the germline J gene fills in the end. The chain carries TRBV30 and TRBJ2-2; tentatively, D is TRBD2 (5 bases). CDR1 GTSNPN and CDR2 SVGIG come from the germline V gene (reference sequence). Deletions cut 5 bases from V and 3 bases from J, with 13 bases between. The CDR3 covers 14 residues. Incomplete CDR3 DNA: TGTGCCTGGGTTCGAGGGCCGGACACCGGGGAG. Its translation is CAWVRGPDTGE. From start to end, the CDR3 is CAWVRGPDTGELFF.

This clone was seen at least ten times. The read terminates 3 residues ahead of where the CDR3 ends, so the germline J gene completes it. The chain joins TRBV19 to TRBJ2-7; TRBD1 is a possible D gene (6 bases). Germline loops: CDR1 LNHDA, CDR2 SQIVND (reference sequence). V was trimmed by 5 bases and J by 2 bases, leaving 16 bases between them. This CDR3 has 15 residues. The CDR3 here is CASSRRQVSTYEQYF. The CDR3 DNA, read in part, is TGTGCCAGTAGTCGACGACAGGTTTCCACCTACGAG.

This clone was counted many times. The CDR3 end falls 3 residues outside the read, so it is completed with the germline J gene. The V call is TRBV20-1, the J call TRBJ1-2; a weak D match, TRBD1 (6 bases). This CDR3 comprises 11 residues. Per the germline V gene, CDR1 is DFQATT and CDR2 is SNEGSKA (reference sequence). The covered CDR3 bases are TGCAGTGCTCGGGGGGCCGAGGGC. Protein: CSARGAEG. The CDR3 in its entirety is CSARGAEGYTF.

This clone appeared many times. The CDR3 is cut off 3 residues early in the read; its end comes from the germline J gene. The chain employs TRBV20-1 and TRBJ2-5, with 7 bases lining up with TRBD2. The CDR3 is 15 residues long. V lost 3 bases, J lost 2 bases, and 9 bases stayed unmatched. Germline V gene lookup returns CDR1 DFQATT and CDR2 SNEGSKA (reference sequence). CDR3 loop: CSARDPQRGQETQYF. Partial CDR3 DNA: TGCAGTGCTAGGGATCCCCAGCGGGGTCAAGAGACC.

This clone showed up many times. The missing CDR3 end, 3 residues past where the read stops, is filled in from the germline J gene. This sequence joins TRBV20-1 and TRBJ2-7, with D perhaps matching TRBD1 (6 bases). V lost 6 bases and J lost 2, with 14 bases in between. CDR1 is DFQATT and CDR2 is SNEGSKA in the germline V gene (reference sequence). This CDR3 region has 13 residues. CDR3 sequence reads: CSATGTNTYEQYF. The CDR3 bases that were read are TGCAGTGCAACCGGGACAAATACCTACGAG.

With regard to this clone: From the germline J gene comes the end of the CDR3, since the read stops 3 residues before it. This chain connects TRBV19 to TRBJ2-6; 7 bases fit TRBD2. The CDR3 runs 15 residues. CDR1 and CDR2 (germline): LNHDA, SQIVND (reference sequence). The CDR3: CAGGGSTSGANVLTF. Incomplete CDR3 DNA: TGTGCTGGGGGGGGGTCGACCTCTGGGGCCAACGTC.

This clone was observed many times. The read halts 3 residues ahead of the CDR3 end, with the missing end drawn from the germline J gene. V is TRBV18 and J is TRBJ2-3; D is possibly TRBD1 (5 bases). This CDR3 has 17 amino acids. Germline V lookup: CDR1 KGHSH, CDR2 LQKENI. V lost 3 bases to trimming and J lost 2 bases, with 18 bases between them. The sequenced part of the CDR3 DNA is TGTGCCAGCTCACCCGCTCGACAGTATCCCCACACAGATACG. The encoded protein is CASSPARQYPHTDT. Given in full, the CDR3 is CASSPARQYPHTDTQYF.

This clone occurred many times. The read gets to within 3 residues of the CDR3 end, and the germline J gene fills in the rest. The chain uses TRBV9 and TRBJ2-5; no reliable D call. CDR1 and CDR2 from the germline V gene are SGDLS and YYNGEE. CDR3 length: 14 amino acids. Trimming pared 4 bases from V and 0 bases from J, leaving 10 bases between. CDR3 DNA (partial): TGTGCCAGCAGCCCACAACCGTACCAAGAGACC. Translated: CASSPQPYQET. The complete CDR3 sequence is CASSPQPYQETQYF.

This clone came up many times. The CDR3 end falls 3 residues outside the read, so it is completed with the germline J gene. The V gene is TRBV2, the J gene TRBJ1-1; D is undetermined. Germline lookup yields CDR1 SNHLY and CDR2 FYNNEI. V was trimmed by 6 bases and J by 3 bases, leaving 11 bases between them. The length of the CDR3 is 13 residues. CDR3 protein: CASSVQRDTEAFF. The sequenced CDR3 bases are TGTGCCAGCAGCGTACAACGGGACACTGAA.

This clone was seen repeatedly, ten times or more. The CDR3 goes on 3 residues after the read ends, and that part is filled in from the germline J gene. The chain links TRBV6-4 to TRBJ1-5; D is perhaps TRBD1 (5 bases). CDR3 length equals 14 residues. In germline, CDR1 is MRHNA, CDR2 SNTAGT. V lost 0 bases and J lost 8, with 11 bases in between. The CDR3 loop reads CASSDSGGAEPQHF. CDR3 DNA (partial): TGTGCCAGCAGTGACTCGGGAGGGGCCGAGCCC.

This clone was detected ten times or more. Read data end 3 residues before the CDR3 end; the end is taken from the germline J gene. The genes are TRBV19 and TRBJ1-2; TRBD1 matches at 9 bases. With V trimmed by 7 bases and J by 4 bases, 7 bases remained unmatched. There are 14 residues in the CDR3. Looked up from germline, CDR1 is LNHDA and CDR2 is SQIVND (reference sequence). The sequenced part of the CDR3 DNA is TGTGCCAGTATGCGGGGGACAGGGACCTATGGC. This gives the protein CASMRGTGTYG. Given in full, the CDR3 is CASMRGTGTYGYTF.

This clone was recorded at least ten times. The sequence runs out 3 residues before the end of the CDR3; the remainder is reconstructed from the germline J gene. This chain joins TRBV2 and TRBJ2-7; D might be TRBD1 (5 bases). This CDR3 spans 14 amino acids. Trimming took 2 bases from V and 4 from J, leaving 12 bases between them. Germline V CDR1 and CDR2: SNHLY, FYNNEI. CDR3 DNA (partial): TGTGCCAGCAGTGAACAAGGGGTGAAATACGAG. Protein product: CASSEQGVKYE. From start to end, the CDR3 is CASSEQGVKYEQYF.

In its sample, this clone was seen many times. The read stops 3 residues short of the end of the CDR3; the missing end is completed from the germline J gene. The rearrangement uses TRBV6-1 and TRBJ2-1; perhaps TRBD2 as D (6 bases). Germline V gene sequence: CDR1 MNHNS, CDR2 SASEGT. The CDR3 runs 15 residues. The germline V and J ends were trimmed by 2 bases and 8 bases, with 16 bases remaining between them. CDR3 sequence: CASSETGSGADEQFF. The DNA read from the CDR3 is TGTGCCAGCAGTGAAACGGGTTCGGGAGCGGATGAG.

This clone was observed many times. The read gets to within 3 residues of the CDR3 end, and the germline J gene fills in the rest. This chain joins TRBV7-9 and TRBJ2-7, with 10 bases matching TRBD2. V lost 8 bases to trimming and J lost 2 bases; unmatched junction nucleotides: 6. The V gene's germline CDR1 is SEHNR and CDR2 FQNEAQ (reference sequence). This CDR3 is 14 amino acids long. The CDR3 bases that were read are TGTGCCAGCTTAGGGACTAGCGAGACCTACGAG. As protein: CASLGTSETYE. In full, the CDR3 is CASLGTSETYEQYF.

This clone was found many times. Here the CDR3 reads CASSLSGALNTEAFF. Incomplete CDR3 DNA: TGTGCCAGCAGTTTATCAGGGGCCCTGAACACTGAA. This chain connects TRBV28 to TRBJ1-1; possible D gene TRBD1, 6 bases. The read halts 3 residues ahead of the CDR3 end, with the missing end drawn from the germline J gene. Deletions cut 1 base from V and 0 bases from J, with 9 bases between. Germline CDR1 is MDHEN and CDR2 is SYDVKM. CDR3 size: 15 residues. Full variable domain (remainder filled in from reference TRBV28 and TRBJ1-1): DVKVTQSSRYLVKRTGEKVFLECVQDMDHENMFWYRQDPGLGLRLIYFSYDVKMKEKGDIPEGYSVSREKKERFSLILESASTNQTSMYLCASSLSGALNTEAFFGQGTRLTVV.